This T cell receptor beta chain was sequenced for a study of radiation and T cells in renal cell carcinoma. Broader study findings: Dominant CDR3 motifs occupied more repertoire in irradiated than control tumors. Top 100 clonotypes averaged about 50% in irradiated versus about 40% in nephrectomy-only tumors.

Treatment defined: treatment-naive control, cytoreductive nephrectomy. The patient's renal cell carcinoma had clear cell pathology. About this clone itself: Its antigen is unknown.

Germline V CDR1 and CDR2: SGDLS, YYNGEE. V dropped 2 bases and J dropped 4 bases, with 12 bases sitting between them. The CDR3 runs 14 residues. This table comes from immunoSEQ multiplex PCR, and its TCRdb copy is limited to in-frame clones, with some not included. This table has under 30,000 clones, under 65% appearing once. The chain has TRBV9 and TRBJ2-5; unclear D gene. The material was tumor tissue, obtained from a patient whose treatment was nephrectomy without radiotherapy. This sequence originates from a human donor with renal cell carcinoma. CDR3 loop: CASSVGSRRETQYF. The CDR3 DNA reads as TGTGCCAGCAGCGTTGGTAGTCGGCGAGAGACCCAGTACTTC.